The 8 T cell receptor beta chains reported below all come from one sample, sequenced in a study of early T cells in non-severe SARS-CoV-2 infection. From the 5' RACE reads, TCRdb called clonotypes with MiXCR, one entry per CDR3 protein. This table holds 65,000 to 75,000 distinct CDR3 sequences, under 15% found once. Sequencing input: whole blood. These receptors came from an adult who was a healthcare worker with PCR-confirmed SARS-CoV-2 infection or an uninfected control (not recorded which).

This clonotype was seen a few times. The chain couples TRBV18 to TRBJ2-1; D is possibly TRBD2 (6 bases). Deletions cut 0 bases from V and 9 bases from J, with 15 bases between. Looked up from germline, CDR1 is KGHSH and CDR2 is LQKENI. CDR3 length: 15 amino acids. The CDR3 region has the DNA TGTGCCAGCTCACCACCGAGTAGCCGGGGGAGTGAGCAGTTCTTC. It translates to CASSPPSSRGSEQFF.

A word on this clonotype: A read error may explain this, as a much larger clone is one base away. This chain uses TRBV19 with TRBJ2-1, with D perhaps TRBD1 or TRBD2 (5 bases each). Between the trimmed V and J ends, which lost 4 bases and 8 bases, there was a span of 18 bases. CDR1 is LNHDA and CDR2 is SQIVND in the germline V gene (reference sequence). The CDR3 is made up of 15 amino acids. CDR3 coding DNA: TGTGCCAGTAGTACAACCGGGGCGGCACCCTATGAGCAGTTCTTC. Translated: CASSTTGAAPYEQFF.

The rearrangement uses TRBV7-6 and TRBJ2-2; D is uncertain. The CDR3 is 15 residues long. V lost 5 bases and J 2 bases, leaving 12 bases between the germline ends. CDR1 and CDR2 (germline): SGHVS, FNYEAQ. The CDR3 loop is CASSPSRINTGELFF. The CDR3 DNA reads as TGTGCCAGCAGCCCCTCAAGAATCAACACCGGGGAGCTGTTTTTT. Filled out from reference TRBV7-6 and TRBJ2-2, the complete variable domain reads GAGVSQSPRYKVTKRGQDVALRCDPISGHVSLYWYRQALGQGPEFLTYFNYEAQQDKSGLPNDRFSAERPEGSISTLTIQRTEQRDSAMYRCASSPSRINTGELFFGEGSRLTVL.

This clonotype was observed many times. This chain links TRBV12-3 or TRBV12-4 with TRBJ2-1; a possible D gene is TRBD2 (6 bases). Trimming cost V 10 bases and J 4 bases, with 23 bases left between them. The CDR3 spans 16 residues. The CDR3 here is CATRTHGTSTYNEQFF. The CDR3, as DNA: TGTGCCACTAGAACCCACGGGACTTCGACTTACAATGAGCAGTTCTTC.

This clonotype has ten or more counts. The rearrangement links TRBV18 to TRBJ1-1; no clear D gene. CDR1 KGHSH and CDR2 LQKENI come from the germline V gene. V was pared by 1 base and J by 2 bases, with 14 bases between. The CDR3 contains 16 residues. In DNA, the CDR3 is TGTGCCAGCTCACCACGAAAAATGCAGGCTAACACTGAAGCTTTCTTT. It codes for CASSPRKMQANTEAFF.

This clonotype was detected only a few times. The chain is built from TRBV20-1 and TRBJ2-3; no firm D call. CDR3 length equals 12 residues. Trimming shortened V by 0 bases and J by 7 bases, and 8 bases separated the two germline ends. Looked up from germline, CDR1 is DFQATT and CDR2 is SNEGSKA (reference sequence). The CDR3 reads CSARESGHTQYF. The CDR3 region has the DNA TGCAGTGCTAGAGAGTCAGGTCATACGCAGTATTTT.

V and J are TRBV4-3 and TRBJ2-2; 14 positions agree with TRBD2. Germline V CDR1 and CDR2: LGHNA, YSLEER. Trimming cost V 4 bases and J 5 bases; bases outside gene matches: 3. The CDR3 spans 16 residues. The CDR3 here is CASSPGLAGVTGELFF. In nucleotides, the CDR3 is TGCGCCAGCAGCCCGGGACTAGCGGGAGTAACCGGGGAGCTGTTTTTT.

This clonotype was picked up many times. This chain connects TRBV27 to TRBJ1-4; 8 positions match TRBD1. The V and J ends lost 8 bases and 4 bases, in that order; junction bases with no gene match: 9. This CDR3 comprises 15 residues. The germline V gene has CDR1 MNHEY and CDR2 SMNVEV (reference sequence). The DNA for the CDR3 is TGTGCCAGCGGGTCTCCTGACAGGGGTAATGAAAAACTGTTTTTT. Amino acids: CASGSPDRGNEKLFF.